The TCR beta chain described here comes from a study of blood T cell repertoires in COVID-19. Study overall: The samples span acute and convalescent COVID-19 from the United States, Italy and Spain.

This clone was seen more than once but under ten times. In the authors' methods: Nucleated cell counts were estimated from reference gene primer amplification. Profiling relied on immunoSEQ multiplex PCR, and the TCRdb table lists in-frame clones only, not all of them. The V and J calls and clone size were taken over from that table, and D and trimming were inferred from the DNA. Counted here are 210,000 or so clones, approximately 83% occurring once; the ten biggest clones make up about 1.3%. Germline CDR1 is MNHEY and CDR2 is SVGAGI. With V trimmed by 6 bases and J by 1 base, 7 bases remained unmatched. The CDR3 is 15 amino acids.

The clonotype was recovered from a woman aged 30 to 39 with COVID-19, enrolled during active disease. The chain is built from TRBV6-5 and TRBJ1-2, with 8 bases identical to TRBD1. The specimen sequenced was peripheral blood. The CDR3 here is CASRRTGTDNYGYTF. In nucleotides, the CDR3 is TGTGCCAGCAGGCGGACAGGGACCGATAACTATGGCTACACCTTC.